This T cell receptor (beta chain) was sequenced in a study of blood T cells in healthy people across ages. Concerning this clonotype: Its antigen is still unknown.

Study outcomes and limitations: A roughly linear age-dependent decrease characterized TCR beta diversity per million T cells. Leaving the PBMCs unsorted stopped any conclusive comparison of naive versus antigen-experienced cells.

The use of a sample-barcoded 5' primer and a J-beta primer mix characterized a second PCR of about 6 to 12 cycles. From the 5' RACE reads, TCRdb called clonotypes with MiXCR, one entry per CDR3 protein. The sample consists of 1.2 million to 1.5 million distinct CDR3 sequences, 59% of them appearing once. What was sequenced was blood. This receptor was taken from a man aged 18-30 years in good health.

The CDR3 DNA follows: TGTGCCAGCAGCCTGTACGGGGGGGCGGGGAAATACAATGAGCAGTTCTTC. Its translation: CASSLYGGAGKYNEQFF. The gene calls are TRBV14 and TRBJ2-1; TRBD2 matches at 8 bases. The V gene end was trimmed by 4 bases and the J gene end by 4 bases; junction bases not matched to a gene: 12. CDR3 length: 17 amino acids. The germline CDR1 and CDR2 sequences are SGHDN and FVKESK. The full variable domain, in which reference TRBV14 and TRBJ2-1 provide the parts outside the CDR3, is EAGVTQFPSHSVIEKGQTVTLRCDPISGHDNLYWYRRVMGKEIKFLLHFVKESKQDESGMPNNRFLAERTGGTYSTLKVQPAELEDSGVYFCASSLYGGAGKYNEQFFGPGTRLTVL.